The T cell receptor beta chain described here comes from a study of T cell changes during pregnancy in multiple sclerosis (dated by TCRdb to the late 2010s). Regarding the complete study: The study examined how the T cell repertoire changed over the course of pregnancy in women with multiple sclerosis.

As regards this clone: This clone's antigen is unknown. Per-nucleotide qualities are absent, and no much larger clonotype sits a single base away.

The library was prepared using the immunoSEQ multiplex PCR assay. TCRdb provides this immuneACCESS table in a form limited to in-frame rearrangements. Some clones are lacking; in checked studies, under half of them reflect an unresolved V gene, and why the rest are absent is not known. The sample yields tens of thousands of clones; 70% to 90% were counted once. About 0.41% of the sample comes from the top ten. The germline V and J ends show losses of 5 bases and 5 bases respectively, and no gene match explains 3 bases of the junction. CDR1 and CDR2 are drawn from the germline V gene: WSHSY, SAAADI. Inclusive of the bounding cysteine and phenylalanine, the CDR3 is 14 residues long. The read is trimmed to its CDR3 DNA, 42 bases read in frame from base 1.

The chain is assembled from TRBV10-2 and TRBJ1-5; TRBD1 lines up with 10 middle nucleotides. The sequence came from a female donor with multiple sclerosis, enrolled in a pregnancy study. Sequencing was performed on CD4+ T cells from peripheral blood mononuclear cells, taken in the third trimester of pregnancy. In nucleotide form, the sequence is TGCGCCAGCAGTCTGGACAGGGGGGATCAGCCCCAGCATTTT. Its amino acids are CASSLDRGDQPQHF.